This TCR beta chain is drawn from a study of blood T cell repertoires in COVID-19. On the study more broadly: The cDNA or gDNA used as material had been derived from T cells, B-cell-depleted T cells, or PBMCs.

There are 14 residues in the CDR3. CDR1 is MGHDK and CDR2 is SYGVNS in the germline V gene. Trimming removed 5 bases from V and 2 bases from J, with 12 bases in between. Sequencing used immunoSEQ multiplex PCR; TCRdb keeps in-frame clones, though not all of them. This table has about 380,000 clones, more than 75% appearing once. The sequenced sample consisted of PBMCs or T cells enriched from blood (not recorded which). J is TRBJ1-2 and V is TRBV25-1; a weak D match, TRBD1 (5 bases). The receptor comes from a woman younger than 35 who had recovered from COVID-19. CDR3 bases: TGTGCCAGCAGTCCCCATCACAGGAACTATGGCTACACCTTC. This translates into CASSPHHRNYGYTF.